This is a list of T cell receptor beta chains from one sample in a study of beta chain features in type 1 diabetes. TCRdb keeps only in-frame clones here, not all; method: immunoSEQ multiplex PCR. This sample has 310,000 or so clones, with around 8.5% found just once. Sequencing used central memory CD4+ T cells from blood. The origin of the receptors is a man aged 30-40 years with type 1 diabetes. Each CDR3 is given with its conserved first and last residue. D genes are given only for firm matches. Rows give clone size only sometimes, using once, few, many, or a class for an expanded clone.

d_call: .
j_call: TRBJ1-1
clone_size: .
cdr3_length: 13
v_call: TRBV29-1
cdr3_nt: TGCAGCGTTGAATGGTCGGGGTGGGCTGAAGCTTTCTTT
cdr3_aa: CSVEWSGWAEAFF

d_call: .
j_call: TRBJ2-2
clone_size: many
cdr3_length: 17
v_call: TRBV7-2
cdr3_nt: TGTGCCAGCAGCTCGCCTCGCGGGACAGCGAACACCGGGGAGCTGTTTTTT
cdr3_aa: CASSSPRGTANTGELFF

d_call: .
j_call: TRBJ1-1
clone_size: .
cdr3_length: 14
v_call: TRBV5-4
cdr3_nt: TGTGCCAGCAGCTTGGGGGGTGGAGGCACTGAAGCTTTCTTT
cdr3_aa: CASSLGGGGTEAFF

d_call: TRBD2
j_call: TRBJ2-3
clone_size: few
cdr3_length: 16
v_call: TRBV2
cdr3_nt: TGTGCCAGCAGACTAGCGGGGGGCCTAGGCACAGATACGCAGTATTTT
cdr3_aa: CASRLAGGLGTDTQYF

d_call: .
j_call: TRBJ2-3
clone_size: .
cdr3_length: 14
v_call: TRBV6-5
cdr3_nt: TGTGCCAGCAGTTCCCCCCAAGGTTTGCCTACGCAGTATTTT
cdr3_aa: CASSSPQGLPTQYF

d_call: TRBD2
j_call: TRBJ2-2
clone_size: many
cdr3_length: 17
v_call: TRBV5-1
cdr3_nt: TGCGCCAGCAGCCTCGCCTATAGCGGGGCGACGTCCGGGGAGCTGTTTTTT
cdr3_aa: CASSLAYSGATSGELFF

d_call: .
j_call: TRBJ2-5
clone_size: few
cdr3_length: 14
v_call: TRBV30
cdr3_nt: TGTGCCTGCGACATCACAGGGCTACAAGAGACCCAGTACTTC
cdr3_aa: CACDITGLQETQYF

d_call: .
j_call: TRBJ1-2
clone_size: few
cdr3_length: 13
v_call: TRBV4-3
cdr3_nt: TGCGCCAGCAGCCAACAGGGTTCTCGAGGCTACACCTTC
cdr3_aa: CASSQQGSRGYTF

d_call: .
j_call: TRBJ2-3
clone_size: .
cdr3_length: 13
v_call: TRBV29-1
cdr3_nt: TGCAGCGTTGAAGTCAGCTCTGCAGATACGCAGTATTTT
cdr3_aa: CSVEVSSADTQYF

d_call: .
j_call: TRBJ2-2
clone_size: once
cdr3_length: 15
v_call: TRBV7-2
cdr3_nt: TGTGCCAGCACCCTTGGCCAGGGTAACACCGGGGAGCTGTTTTTT
cdr3_aa: CASTLGQGNTGELFF

d_call: .
j_call: TRBJ2-5
clone_size: .
cdr3_length: 15
v_call: TRBV6-5
cdr3_nt: TGTGCCAGCAGTTACTCGGTGGACAGAAAAGAGACCCAGTACTTC
cdr3_aa: CASSYSVDRKETQYF

d_call: .
j_call: TRBJ1-3
clone_size: few
cdr3_length: 15
v_call: TRBV6-5
cdr3_nt: TGTGCCAGCAGTTTAGGTCGAACGGCTGGAAACACCATATATTTT
cdr3_aa: CASSLGRTAGNTIYF

d_call: TRBD1
j_call: TRBJ1-2
clone_size: few
cdr3_length: 14
v_call: TRBV6-1
cdr3_nt: TGTGCCGGAGGGGGCAGAACGGCAGGAGTTGGTGAAACCTTC
cdr3_aa: CAGGGRTAGVGETF

d_call: TRBD1
j_call: TRBJ1-1
clone_size: .
cdr3_length: 13
v_call: TRBV5-1
cdr3_nt: TGCGCCAGCAGCTTGACAGGGGCCACTGAAGCTTTCTTT
cdr3_aa: CASSLTGATEAFF

d_call: .
j_call: TRBJ1-2
clone_size: .
cdr3_length: 14
v_call: TRBV27
cdr3_nt: TGTGCCAGCAGTTTTTCAAGGGTGGACTATGGCTACACCTTC
cdr3_aa: CASSFSRVDYGYTF

d_call: TRBD1
j_call: TRBJ2-2
clone_size: many
cdr3_length: 16
v_call: TRBV5-4
cdr3_nt: TGTGCCAGCAGCCCCCGGGACAGGGGAAACACCGGGGAGCTGTTTTTT
cdr3_aa: CASSPRDRGNTGELFF

d_call: .
j_call: TRBJ2-7
clone_size: few
cdr3_length: 16
v_call: TRBV25-1
cdr3_nt: TGTGCCAGCAGTGAATCAACGGGTTCGATACCCTACGAGCAGTACTTC
cdr3_aa: CASSESTGSIPYEQYF

d_call: TRBD1
j_call: TRBJ2-2
clone_size: few
cdr3_length: 15
v_call: TRBV7-2
cdr3_nt: TGTGCCAGCAGCAGGGACAGGGTGTCGCCCGGGGAGCTGTTTTTT
cdr3_aa: CASSRDRVSPGELFF

d_call: .
j_call: TRBJ1-1
clone_size: many
cdr3_length: 12
v_call: TRBV5-6
cdr3_nt: TGTGCCAGCAGCTTGGCCTTAACGGGCGCGTTCTTT
cdr3_aa: CASSLALTGAFF

d_call: TRBD1
j_call: TRBJ1-1
clone_size: few
cdr3_length: 13
v_call: TRBV10-3
cdr3_nt: TGTGCCACCTATCAGGGGGCGGGAACTGAAGCTTTCTTT
cdr3_aa: CATYQGAGTEAFF

d_call: TRBD2
j_call: TRBJ2-7
clone_size: few
cdr3_length: 15
v_call: TRBV5-1
cdr3_nt: TGCGCCAGCAGCTTGGTGAGTAGCGGGGCCCACGAGCAGTACTTC
cdr3_aa: CASSLVSSGAHEQYF

d_call: .
j_call: TRBJ2-7
clone_size: few
cdr3_length: 16
v_call: TRBV5-1
cdr3_nt: TGCGCCAGCAGCTTGGCCTTGGGAGTTTCGGGCTACGAGCAGTACTTC
cdr3_aa: CASSLALGVSGYEQYF

d_call: TRBD2
j_call: TRBJ2-3
clone_size: few
cdr3_length: 15
v_call: TRBV10-3
cdr3_nt: TGTGCCATCAGTGGGCCTGGGACTAGGTCAGATACGCAGTATTTT
cdr3_aa: CAISGPGTRSDTQYF

d_call: TRBD2
j_call: TRBJ2-7
clone_size: few
cdr3_length: 13
v_call: TRBV14
cdr3_nt: TGTGCCAGCAGCCGGGGACTAGCTCTCGAGCAGTACTTC
cdr3_aa: CASSRGLALEQYF